Listed here are 32 T cell receptor beta chains from one sample, sequenced in a study of blood T cells in healthy people across ages. Primed by a sample-barcoded 5' primer and a J-beta primer mix, a second PCR proceeded for roughly 7 to 11 cycles. TCRdb reanalysed the 5' RACE reads using MiXCR and keeps one entry per CDR3 protein. The sample yields about 780,000 distinct CDR3 sequences, about 42% seen once. The sample consisted of blood. These receptors were taken from a man at least 80 years old in good health.

This clonotype was seen many times. The rearrangement uses TRBV18 and TRBJ2-7; possible D gene TRBD1, 5 bases. CDR3 length: 12 residues. The V gene lost 4 bases and the J gene lost 6 bases, with 10 bases spanning the gap. Germline-derived CDR1 and CDR2 are KGHSH and LQKENI. The CDR3 spells CASSLDSPEQYF. DNA of the CDR3: TGTGCCAGCTCACTCGACAGTCCCGAGCAGTACTTC.

The chain carries TRBV20-1 and TRBJ2-7; D is unresolved. Germline-derived CDR1 and CDR2 are DFQATT and SNEGSKA (reference sequence). The CDR3 length is 12 residues. V lost 1 base and J 7 bases, leaving 11 bases between the germline ends. The CDR3 nucleotides read TGCAGTGCTAGAGTATCCGTGGGGGAGCAGTACTTC. This sequence encodes CSARVSVGEQYF.

This chain uses TRBV20-1 with TRBJ1-2; no firm D call. V lost 0 bases and J lost 3, with 14 bases in between. This CDR3 region has 15 residues. Looked up from germline, CDR1 is DFQATT and CDR2 is SNEGSKA (reference sequence). The chain's CDR3 is CSARERNLGHYGYTF. CDR3 nucleotide sequence: TGCAGTGCTAGAGAGCGGAATCTGGGTCACTATGGCTACACCTTC.

This chain connects TRBV7-2 to TRBJ1-1; D is unresolved. The CDR3 spans 14 residues. Germline V CDR1 and CDR2: SGHTA, FQGNSA. V was trimmed by 1 base and J by 3 bases, leaving 9 bases between them. The CDR3 region is CASSLVGGDTEAFF. CDR3 in DNA: TGTGCCAGCAGCTTAGTGGGAGGTGACACTGAAGCTTTCTTT.

The chain uses TRBV20-1 and TRBJ1-4; the D is unclear. Trimming left V 2 bases short and J 5 bases short, with 0 bases between. The CDR3 consists of 10 residues. Germline V gives CDR1 DFQATT, CDR2 SNEGSKA (reference sequence). The CDR3 is CSARNEKLFF. The CDR3 region has the DNA TGCAGTGCTAGAAATGAAAAACTGTTTTTT.

This chain uses TRBV7-2 with TRBJ2-7, with D possibly TRBD2 on 7 matching bases. The germline CDR1 and CDR2 sequences are SGHTA and FQGNSA. V gave up 5 bases and J gave up 5 bases, with 19 bases separating them. The CDR3 is 15 amino acids. The CDR3 nucleotides are TGTGCCAGCAGCGGTAGCTGGACTAGGGGGGACGAGCAGTACTTC. Translated, it gives CASSGSWTRGDEQYF. Full variable domain (outside the CDR3, taken from reference TRBV7-2 and TRBJ2-7): GAGVSQSPSNKVTEKGKDVELRCDPISGHTALYWYRQSLGQGLEFLIYFQGNSAPDKSGLPSDRFSAERTGGSVSTLTIQRTQQEDSAVYLCASSGSWTRGDEQYFGPGTRLTVT.

This clonotype has a handful of counts. The rearrangement joins TRBV9 to TRBJ2-3; weak D call: TRBD2 (6 bases). Germline assignment: CDR1 SGDLS and CDR2 YYNGEE. The CDR3 spans 14 residues. The V end was cut by 5 bases, the J end by 2 bases, with 12 bases between. CDR3 in DNA: TGTGCCAGCAGGACGGGACTCGACACAGATACGCAGTATTTT. Translating gives CASRTGLDTDTQYF.

The gene calls are TRBV29-1 and TRBJ1-4; tentatively, D is TRBD1 (6 bases). Germline CDR1 SQVTM, CDR2 ANQGSEA. The ends were cut back, 5 bases at V and 8 bases at J, with 21 bases in the middle. The CDR3 sequence is 15 residues long. The CDR3 sequence is CSVIPAGASLEKLFF. The CDR3 DNA follows: TGCAGCGTTATTCCTGCAGGGGCGAGCCTCGAAAAACTGTTTTTT.

This clonotype was seen a few times. V and J are TRBV18 and TRBJ2-4; 8 bases are shared with TRBD1. The tail of the sequence fits TRBJ2-7 better, so the J call may be wrong. CDR1 is KGHSH and CDR2 is LQKENI in the germline V gene. The CDR3 runs 15 residues. CDR3 DNA: TGTGCCAGCTCACCACCATCACAGGGGGGATACGAGCAGTACTTC. It codes for CASSPPSQGGYEQYF.

This clonotype was detected a few times. V gene TRBV28 combines with J gene TRBJ2-7; D uncertain. This CDR3 is 12 amino acids long. V shed 6 bases and J shed 5 bases, with 11 bases lying between them. Germline V lookup: CDR1 MDHEN, CDR2 SYDVKM. The CDR3 loop reads CASRNSINEQYF. In DNA, the CDR3 is TGTGCCAGCAGAAATAGCATTAACGAGCAGTACTTC. Looking up the rest from reference TRBV28 and TRBJ2-7 gives the full variable domain: DVKVTQSSRYLVKRTGEKVFLECVQDMDHENMFWYRQDPGLGLRLIYFSYDVKMKEKGDIPEGYSVSREKKERFSLILESASTNQTSMYLCASRNSINEQYFGPGTRLTVT.

This rearrangement joins TRBV6-2 or TRBV6-3 to TRBJ2-1, with 8 bases identical to TRBD1. Germline CDR1 reads MNHEY; CDR2 reads SVGEGT. The length of the CDR3 is 16 residues. With 9 bases clipped from V and 8 bases from J, the junction kept 18 bases outside the gene matches. The CDR3: CASSKHQDRERHEQFF. CDR3 nucleotide sequence: TGTGCCAGTAGTAAGCACCAGGACAGGGAACGGCATGAGCAGTTCTTC.

V is TRBV20-1 and J is TRBJ2-7, with TRBD2 as a possible D gene (5 bases). There are 12 residues in the CDR3. V was clipped by 7 bases and J by 2 bases, with 12 bases between them. Germline values: CDR1 DFQATT, CDR2 SNEGSKA (reference sequence). Here the CDR3 reads CSVGRGTYEQYF. The CDR3 DNA is TGCAGTGTAGGGAGAGGGACCTACGAGCAGTACTTC.

The gene calls are TRBV7-2 and TRBJ2-7, with D possibly being TRBD1 (6 bases). Trimming stripped 5 bases from V and 4 bases from J, with 18 bases between. Per germline, CDR1 SGHTA and CDR2 FQGNSA. The CDR3 has 15 residues. DNA for the CDR3: TGTGCCAGCAGCCGTCGGACAGCCCCGCAGTACGAGCAGTACTTC. This encodes CASSRRTAPQYEQYF.

The rearrangement joins TRBV30 to TRBJ2-7; maybe TRBD2 (6 bases). V was cut by 0 bases and J by 2 bases, with 11 bases left in between. Germline values: CDR1 GTSNPN, CDR2 SVGIG (reference sequence). CDR3 length equals 14 residues. The CDR3 DNA follows: TGTGCCTGGAGTGTTGGAGGGGAGGCCTACGAGCAGTACTTC. Residues: CAWSVGGEAYEQYF. The complete variable domain, with remaining parts taken from reference TRBV30 and TRBJ2-7, reads SQTIHQWPATLVQPVGSPLSLECTVEGTSNPNLYWYRQAAGRGLQLLFYSVGIGQISSEVPQNLSASRPQDRQFILSSKKLLLSDSGFYLCAWSVGGEAYEQYFGPGTRLTVT.

The V gene is TRBV3-1, the J gene TRBJ2-3, with a possible D match to TRBD1 (5 bases). This CDR3 contains 15 residues. Trimming shortened V by 1 base and J by 0 bases, and 8 bases separated the two germline ends. CDR1 and CDR2 from the germline V gene are LGHDT and YNNKEL (reference sequence). As DNA, the CDR3 is TGTGCCAGCAGCCAAGCGACAGCTAGCACAGATACGCAGTATTTT. This gives the protein CASSQATASTDTQYF.

This clonotype was seen more than once but under ten times. This chain links TRBV10-3 with TRBJ1-1; no firm D call. The CDR3 loop spans 15 amino acids. Germline V gene lookup returns CDR1 ENHRY and CDR2 SYGVKD. V gave up 0 bases and J gave up 1 base, with 9 bases separating them. The CDR3 nucleotides are TGTGCCATCAGTGAGTCGGCAGGAACGAACACTGAAGCTTTCTTT. This gives the protein CAISESAGTNTEAFF.

The rearrangement joins TRBV5-1 to TRBJ2-1; 7 nucleotides agree with TRBD2. Germline values: CDR1 SGHRS, CDR2 YFSETQ. The CDR3 covers 15 residues. Trimming at V came to 4 bases and at J to 2 bases, leaving 6 bases not matched to a gene. The CDR3 sequence is CASSTTSATYNEQFF. DNA for the CDR3: TGCGCCAGCAGCACCACTAGCGCCACCTACAATGAGCAGTTCTTC. Filled out from reference TRBV5-1 and TRBJ2-1, the complete variable domain reads KAGVTQTPRYLIKTRGQQVTLSCSPISGHRSVSWYQQTPGQGLQFLFEYFSETQRNKGNFPGRFSGRQFSNSRSEMNVSTLELGDSALYLCASSTTSATYNEQFFGPGTRLTVL.

This clonotype was observed a handful of times. The gene calls are TRBV7-2 and TRBJ2-7, with 7 bases matching TRBD2. Unmatched junction bases numbered 6, after V lost 1 base and J lost 3 bases. Germline loops: CDR1 SGHTA, CDR2 FQGNSA. This CDR3 contains 15 residues. This CDR3 reads CASSLGGGGSYEQYF. CDR3 DNA sequence: TGTGCCAGCAGCTTAGGGGGGGGTGGGAGCTACGAGCAGTACTTC. The variable domain in full, with the rest retrieved from reference TRBV7-2 and TRBJ2-7, is GAGVSQSPSNKVTEKGKDVELRCDPISGHTALYWYRQSLGQGLEFLIYFQGNSAPDKSGLPSDRFSAERTGGSVSTLTIQRTQQEDSAVYLCASSLGGGGSYEQYFGPGTRLTVT.

Worth noting for this clonotype: One end of the junction is discordant with germline, which a read error may explain. The chain joins TRBV20-1 to TRBJ2-3; 7 nucleotides agree with TRBD2. CDR1 and CDR2 from the germline V gene are DFQATT and SNEGSKA (reference sequence). This CDR3 has 12 amino acids. The CDR3 region has the DNA TGCAGTGCCAAGACTAGCAGAGATACGCAGTATTTT. As protein: CSAKTSRDTQYF.

The genes are TRBV7-3 and TRBJ2-1; D is ambiguous. The J call could be wrong; TRBJ2-7 is a better fit for the DNA end. CDR3 length equals 13 residues. CDR1 SGHTA and CDR2 FQGTGA come from the germline V gene. The CDR3 reads CASSPWDFNEQYF. The CDR3, as DNA: TGTGCCAGCAGCCCTTGGGATTTCAATGAGCAGTACTTC.

This clonotype occurred a few times. The V and J genes are TRBV7-2 and TRBJ2-3; 8 bases line up with TRBD2. The germline V gene has CDR1 SGHTA and CDR2 FQGNSA. V lost 1 base and J lost 2; bases outside the gene matches: 2. This CDR3 has 15 residues. The CDR3 DNA is TGTGCCAGCAGCTTAGTTAGCGGGGCCACAGATACGCAGTATTTT. Amino acids: CASSLVSGATDTQYF. Using reference TRBV7-2 and TRBJ2-3 for the parts outside the CDR3, the full variable domain is GAGVSQSPSNKVTEKGKDVELRCDPISGHTALYWYRQSLGQGLEFLIYFQGNSAPDKSGLPSDRFSAERTGGSVSTLTIQRTQQEDSAVYLCASSLVSGATDTQYFGPGTRLTVL.

In DNA form, the CDR3 reads TGTGCCAGCAGTGACGGAAGGTGGAACTCCTACGAGCAGTACTTC. As protein: CASSDGRWNSYEQYF. The rearrangement links TRBV25-1 to TRBJ2-7; no clear D gene. V lost 3 bases, J lost 0 bases, and 12 bases lay in between. The CDR3 contains 15 residues. CDR1 MGHDK and CDR2 SYGVNS come from the germline V gene.

The chain recombines TRBV20-1 with TRBJ2-1, with 9 bases fitting TRBD2. In germline, CDR1 is DFQATT, CDR2 SNEGSKA (reference sequence). With 2 bases clipped from V and 3 bases from J, the junction kept 11 bases outside the gene matches. The CDR3 is made up of 17 amino acids. CDR3 residues: CSARSTGLAGSYNEQFF. For the CDR3, the DNA is TGCAGTGCTAGATCAACGGGGCTAGCGGGAAGCTACAATGAGCAGTTCTTC.

Regarding this clonotype: An end of the junction differs from the germline gene, which may be a read error. This chain joins TRBV9 and TRBJ2-7; weak D call: TRBD1 (6 bases). The CDR3 contains 15 residues. CDR1 is SGDLS and CDR2 is YYNGEE in the germline V gene. In nucleotides, the CDR3 is TGTGTCAGCAGCGAGGGGGTCAGCTCCTACAATGAGCAGTACTTC. As protein: CVSSEGVSSYNEQYF. The full variable domain, completed using reference TRBV9 and TRBJ2-7, is DSGVTQTPKHLITATGQRVTLRCSPRSGDLSVYWYQQSLDQGLQFLIQYYNGEERAKGNILERFSAQQFPDLHSELNLSSLELGDSALYFCVSSEGVSSYNEQYFGPGTRLTVT.

V and J are TRBV21-1 and TRBJ1-1. TRBV21-1 is a known pseudogene. CDR3 length: 17 amino acids. Here the CDR3 DNA reads TGTGCCAGCAGCAAAAATGATGGACAGCGGAAGAACACTGAAGCTTTCTTT. Its protein is CASSKNDGQRKNTEAFF.

The chain couples TRBV6-6 to TRBJ2-6; 10 bases map to TRBD1. The CDR3 has 17 residues. V was clipped by 5 bases and J by 0 bases; unmatched bases: 4. Germline V lookup: CDR1 MNHNY, CDR2 SVGAGI (reference sequence). The CDR3 region has the DNA TGTGCCAGCAGTCTCCGGACAGGGGGCTCTGGGGCCAACGTCCTGACTTTC. It codes for CASSLRTGGSGANVLTF.

This clonotype was detected only a few times. CDR3 bases: TGTGCCAGCAGCCCCCGGCAGGGGGCAAACATTCAGTACTTC. Residues: CASSPRQGANIQYF. The chain links TRBV11-2 to TRBJ2-4; TRBD1 agrees at 8 bases. V shed 5 bases, J shed 6 bases, and the junction held 6 bases outside the gene matches. This CDR3 is built from 14 residues. Germline assignment: CDR1 SGHAT and CDR2 FQNNGV.

This clonotype was observed a few times. The V and J genes are TRBV12-3 or TRBV12-4 and TRBJ1-2; D is perhaps TRBD1 (5 bases). V lost 5 bases, J lost 2 bases, and 9 bases lay in between. The CDR3 spans 13 residues. The CDR3 DNA is TGTGCCAGCAGTATACAGGAAAACTATGGCTACACCTTC. Residues: CASSIQENYGYTF.

J is TRBJ2-1 and V is TRBV7-2; tentatively, D is TRBD1 or TRBD2 (5 bases each). Trimming removed 2 bases from V and 8 bases from J, with 10 bases in between. The germline V gene has CDR1 SGHTA and CDR2 FQGNSA. The CDR3 covers 13 residues. The CDR3 reads CASSLLLGHEQFF. CDR3 DNA: TGTGCCAGCAGCTTACTTCTGGGACATGAGCAGTTCTTC.

The chain recombines TRBV6-5 with TRBJ1-6; D is possibly TRBD1 (5 bases). The CDR3 length is 16 residues. The V end lost 2 bases, the J end lost 0 bases, and 8 bases lay between the germline ends. Germline CDR1 and CDR2: MNHEY and SVGAGI. CDR3 bases: TGTGCCAGCAGTTACGGGGCAAGCTCCTATAATTCACCCCTCCACTTT. Translating it yields CASSYGASSYNSPLHF.

The CDR3 bases are TGCAGCGCAAGGACAGGCGGCTCTGGGGCCAACGTCCTGACTTTC. Translated, it gives CSARTGGSGANVLTF. V is TRBV29-1 and J is TRBJ2-6, with TRBD1 identical over 7 bases. The CDR3 totals 15 residues. Germline V gene data show CDR1 as SQVTM and CDR2 as ANQGSEA. V lost 7 bases to trimming and J lost 0 bases; unmatched junction nucleotides: 6.

This clonotype was detected ten times or more. This chain joins TRBV7-9 and TRBJ2-5; perhaps TRBD2 as D (6 bases). V gave up 2 bases and J gave up 2 bases, with 15 bases separating them. The germline V gene encodes CDR1 SEHNR and CDR2 FQNEAQ (reference sequence). The CDR3 loop spans 16 amino acids. Here the CDR3 DNA reads TGTGCCAGCAGCTTACCCGCGGCGGGATTTCAAGAGACCCAGTACTTC. The encoded protein is CASSLPAAGFQETQYF.